These 16 T cell receptor beta chains originate from one sample sequenced in a study of technical replicates of blood from a handful of donors. Profiled with immunoSEQ multiplex PCR; TCRdb holds only in-frame clones, not every one. The table has over 75,000 clones, approximately 96% seen once; the top ten hold almost 0.3%. The sequenced sample consisted of T cells isolated from PBMCs. The receptor source for this set is a human donor in good health.

A note on this clone: This sample includes further DNA sequences coding for the same CDR3. V usage is TRBV5-1 and J usage is TRBJ1-1, with a possible D match to TRBD1 (5 bases). CDR1 and CDR2 (germline): SGHRS, YFSETQ. CDR3 length: 14 amino acids. The germline V and J ends were trimmed by 1 base and 1 base, with 8 bases remaining between them. The chain's CDR3 is CASSLQGRNTEAFF. CDR3 nucleotides: TGCGCCAGCAGCTTGCAGGGCAGGAACACTGAAGCTTTCTTT.

The chain has TRBV5-6 and TRBJ1-5; tentatively, D is TRBD1 (6 bases). Per germline, CDR1 SGHDT and CDR2 YYEEEE. The CDR3 length is 16 residues. The germline V and J ends were trimmed by 3 bases and 5 bases, with 18 bases remaining between them. CDR3 protein: CASSSFYRVKDQPQHF. The DNA of the CDR3 is TGTGCCAGCAGCTCATTCTACAGGGTTAAGGATCAGCCCCAGCATTTT.

The chain combines TRBV27 with TRBJ2-7; 7 bases align to TRBD1. The J segment lost 7 bases and the V segment lost 5 bases, leaving 11 bases of the junction unmatched. Germline CDR1 reads MNHEY; CDR2 reads SMNVEV (reference sequence). This CDR3 is 14 amino acids long. The CDR3 region has the DNA TGTGCCAGCAGTGCACAGGGGAGTACTCAAGAGCAGTACTTC. This translates into CASSAQGSTQEQYF.

The V call is TRBV7-3, the J call TRBJ2-3; 9 positions match TRBD2. Germline-derived CDR1 and CDR2 are SGHTA and FQGTGA. Trimming took 2 bases from V and 6 from J; bases not matched to a gene: 6. This CDR3 region has 15 residues. This chain's CDR3 is CASSLSSGRTDTQYF. The CDR3, as DNA: TGTGCCAGCAGCTTATCCAGCGGGAGGACGGATACGCAGTATTTT. Using reference TRBV7-3 and TRBJ2-3 for the parts outside the CDR3, the full variable domain is GAGVSQTPSNKVTEKGKYVELRCDPISGHTALYWYRQSLGQGPEFLIYFQGTGAADDSGLPNDRFFAVRPEGSVSTLKIQRTERGDSAVYLCASSLSSGRTDTQYFGPGTRLTVL.

The chain has TRBV11-2 and TRBJ2-7; 9 bases agree with TRBD2. The CDR3 is 14 amino acids. Germline-derived CDR1 and CDR2 are SGHAT and FQNNGV. V lost 7 bases to trimming and J lost 3 bases; unmatched junction nucleotides: 7. CDR3 bases: TGTGCCAGCATCTTCCTAGCGGGAAGCTACGAGCAGTACTTC. Amino acids: CASIFLAGSYEQYF.

The rearrangement links TRBV29-1 to TRBJ2-5, with 8 positions matching TRBD2. CDR1 SQVTM and CDR2 ANQGSEA come from the germline V gene. CDR3 size: 18 residues. V was clipped by 1 base and J by 2 bases; unmatched bases: 15. For the CDR3, the DNA is TGCAGCGTTGAAGGTTCAGGTTTAGCGGGAATGTTACAAGAGACCCAGTACTTC. Protein: CSVEGSGLAGMLQETQYF.

The CDR3 reads CASSQELSGNPRDTQYF. The CDR3 region has the DNA TGTGCCAGCAGCCAAGAACTCTCCGGGAACCCAAGGGATACGCAGTATTTT. The J gene is TRBJ2-3, the V gene TRBV14; TRBD2 might be the D (5 bases). The CDR3 has 17 residues. The germline V gene encodes CDR1 SGHDN and CDR2 FVKESK. Trimming removed 0 bases from V and 6 bases from J, with 19 bases in between.

The rearrangement uses TRBV7-9 and TRBJ1-4; unclear D gene. The CDR3 totals 13 residues. Trimming took off 5 bases at V and 4 bases at J, with 8 bases between the two ends. Germline assignment: CDR1 SEHNR and CDR2 FQNEAQ (reference sequence). CDR3 residues: CASSRGNNEKLFF. The CDR3 DNA follows: TGTGCCAGCAGCCGAGGAAATAATGAAAAACTGTTTTTT. Filled out from reference TRBV7-9 and TRBJ1-4, the complete variable domain reads DTGVSQNPRHKITKRGQNVTFRCDPISEHNRLYWYRQTLGQGPEFLTYFQNEAQLEKSRLLSDRFSAERPKGSFSTLEIQRTEQGDSAMYLCASSRGNNEKLFFGSGTQLSVL.

In its sample, this clone was seen once. The V and J genes are TRBV7-9 and TRBJ1-4; 7 bases are shared with TRBD1. With 5 bases clipped from V and 7 bases from J, the junction kept 7 bases outside the gene matches. The germline CDR1 and CDR2 sequences are SEHNR and FQNEAQ (reference sequence). The CDR3 contains 14 residues. Here the CDR3 reads CASSLGQGGEKLFF. CDR3 nucleotide sequence: TGTGCCAGCAGCCTTGGTCAGGGGGGTGAAAAACTGTTTTTT.

J is TRBJ2-5 and V is TRBV21-1; the table's D call, TRBD2, was not checked against the DNA. TRBV21-1 is flagged as a pseudogene. The CDR3 has 13 amino acids. Here the CDR3 reads CASSKNGAETQYF. The CDR3 DNA is TGTGCCAGCAGCAAAAATGGTGCGGAGACCCAGTACTTC.

The DNA for the CDR3 is TGTGCCAGCAGTTCCTCTGGGTACAGGGAGGGCTACGAGCAGTACTTC. This encodes CASSSSGYREGYEQYF. The chain uses TRBV27 and TRBJ2-7, with a tentative D call TRBD2 (7 bases). The germline V gene encodes CDR1 MNHEY and CDR2 SMNVEV (reference sequence). V was cut by 4 bases and J by 3 bases, with 19 bases left in between. This CDR3 has 16 amino acids.

The V and J genes are TRBV10-1 and TRBJ1-5; D not resolved. This CDR3 has 14 amino acids. Trimming took 7 bases from V and 2 from J, leaving 12 bases between them. CDR1 is WNHNN and CDR2 is SYGVQD in the germline V gene (reference sequence). CDR3 coding DNA: TGCGCCAGCAAGGGAGCCCCGGGCAATCAGCCCCAGCATTTT. It is translated as CASKGAPGNQPQHF.

The chain employs TRBV7-3 and TRBJ2-7; 15 positions agree with TRBD2. The germline V gene has CDR1 SGHTA and CDR2 FQGTGA. J gave up 1 base and V 2 bases, and 6 bases lay outside the gene matches. The length of the CDR3 is 18 residues. The chain's CDR3 is CASSLGTSGRTLSYEQYF. The CDR3 DNA reads as TGTGCCAGCAGCTTAGGGACTAGCGGGAGGACCCTATCCTACGAGCAGTACTTC.

The genes are TRBV29-1 and TRBJ2-7; 7 bases map to TRBD2. The CDR3 runs 15 residues. The V gene's germline CDR1 is SQVTM and CDR2 ANQGSEA. V gave up 0 bases and J gave up 7 bases; unmatched junction bases: 12. CDR3 nucleotide sequence: TGCAGCGTTGAAGAAATATTGAGCGGGGCAAGAGAGCAGTACTTC. It codes for CSVEEILSGAREQYF.

The J gene is TRBJ2-1, the V gene TRBV19, with 11 nucleotides matching TRBD2. The CDR3 runs 15 residues. Trimming removed 4 bases from V and 5 bases from J; junction bases left unmatched: 4. Germline V gene lookup returns CDR1 LNHDA and CDR2 SQIVND (reference sequence). Here the CDR3 DNA reads TGTGCCAGTAGTACACTAGCGGGAGTCCACAATGAGCAGTTCTTC. Translating it yields CASSTLAGVHNEQFF. Full variable domain (remainder filled in from reference TRBV19 and TRBJ2-1): DGGITQSPKYLFRKEGQNVTLSCEQNLNHDAMYWYRQDPGQGLRLIYYSQIVNDFQKGDIAEGYSVSREKKESFPLTVTSAQKNPTAFYLCASSTLAGVHNEQFFGPGTRLTVL.

This clone appeared once. The chain links TRBV15 to TRBJ2-1, with D possibly matching TRBD2 (5 bases). Trimming left V 4 bases short and J 6 bases short, with 16 bases between. Germline values: CDR1 LNHNV, CDR2 YYDKDF (reference sequence). The CDR3 sequence is 15 residues long. The CDR3 DNA sequence: TGTGCCACCAGCATCATGAAGGGAGTGGGCAATGAGCAGTTCTTC. This gives the protein CATSIMKGVGNEQFF.